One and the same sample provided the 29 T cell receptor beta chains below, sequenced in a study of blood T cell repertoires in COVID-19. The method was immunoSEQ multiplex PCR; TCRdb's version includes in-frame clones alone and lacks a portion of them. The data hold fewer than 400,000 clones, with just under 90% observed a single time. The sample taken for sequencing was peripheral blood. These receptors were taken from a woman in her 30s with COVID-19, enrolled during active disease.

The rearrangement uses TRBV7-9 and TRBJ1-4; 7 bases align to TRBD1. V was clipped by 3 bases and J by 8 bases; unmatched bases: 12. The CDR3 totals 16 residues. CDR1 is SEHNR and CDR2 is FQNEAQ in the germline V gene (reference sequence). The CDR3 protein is CASSFSHRGKGEKLFF. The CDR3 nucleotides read TGTGCCAGCAGCTTCAGTCACAGGGGAAAGGGGGAAAAACTGTTTTTT.

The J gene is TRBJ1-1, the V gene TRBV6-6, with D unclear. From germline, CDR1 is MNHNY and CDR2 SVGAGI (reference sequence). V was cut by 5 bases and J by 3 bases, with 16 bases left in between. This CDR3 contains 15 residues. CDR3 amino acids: CASSLSEGGDTEAFF. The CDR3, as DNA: TGTGCCAGCAGTCTCTCTGAGGGCGGGGACACTGAAGCTTTCTTT.

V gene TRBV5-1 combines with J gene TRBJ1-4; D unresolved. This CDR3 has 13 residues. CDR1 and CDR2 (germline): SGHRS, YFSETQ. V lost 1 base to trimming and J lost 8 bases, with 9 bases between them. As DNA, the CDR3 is TGCGCCAGCAGCTTGTTCGGGTCGGAAAAACTGTTTTTT. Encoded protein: CASSLFGSEKLFF.

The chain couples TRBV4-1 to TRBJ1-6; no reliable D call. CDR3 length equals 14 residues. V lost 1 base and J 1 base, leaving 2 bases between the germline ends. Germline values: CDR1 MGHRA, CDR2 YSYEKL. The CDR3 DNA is TGCGCCAGCAGCCAAGTATCCTATAATTCACCCCTCCACTTT. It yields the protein CASSQVSYNSPLHF.

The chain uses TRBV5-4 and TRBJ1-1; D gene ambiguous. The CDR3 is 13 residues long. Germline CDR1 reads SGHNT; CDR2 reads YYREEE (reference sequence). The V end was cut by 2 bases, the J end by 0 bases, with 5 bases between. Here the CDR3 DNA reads TGTGCCAGCAGCTTAGCCCTGAACACTGAAGCTTTCTTT. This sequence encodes CASSLALNTEAFF.

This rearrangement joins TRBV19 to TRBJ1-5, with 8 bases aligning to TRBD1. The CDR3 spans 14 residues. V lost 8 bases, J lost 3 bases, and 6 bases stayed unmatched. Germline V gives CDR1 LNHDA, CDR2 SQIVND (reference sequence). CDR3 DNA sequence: TGTGCCAGTGCCCCGGGACAGGACAATCAGCCCCAGCATTTT. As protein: CASAPGQDNQPQHF.

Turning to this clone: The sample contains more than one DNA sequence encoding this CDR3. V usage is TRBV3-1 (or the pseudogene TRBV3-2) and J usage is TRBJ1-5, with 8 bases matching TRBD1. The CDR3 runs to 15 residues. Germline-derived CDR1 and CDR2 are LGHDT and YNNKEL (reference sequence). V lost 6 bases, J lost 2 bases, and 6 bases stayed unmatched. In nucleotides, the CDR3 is TGTGCCAGCAGTCGCGGGACAGGAGGCAATCAGCCCCAGCATTTT. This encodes CASSRGTGGNQPQHF.

The CDR3 region is CASSSLAGGLGETQYF. The CDR3 DNA reads as TGTGCCAGCTCATCTCTAGCGGGGGGGCTTGGAGAGACCCAGTACTTC. This chain connects TRBV18 to TRBJ2-5, with 12 bases matching TRBD2. Germline CDR1 KGHSH, CDR2 LQKENI. The CDR3 has 16 residues. J gave up 4 bases and V 5 bases, and 8 bases lay outside the gene matches.

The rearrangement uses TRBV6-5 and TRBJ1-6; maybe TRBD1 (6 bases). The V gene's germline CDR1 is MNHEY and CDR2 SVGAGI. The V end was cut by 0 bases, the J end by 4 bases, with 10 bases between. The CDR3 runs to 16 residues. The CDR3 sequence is CASSYSTTGYNSPLHF. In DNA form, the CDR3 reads TGTGCCAGCAGTTACTCGACTACAGGGTATAATTCACCCCTCCACTTT.

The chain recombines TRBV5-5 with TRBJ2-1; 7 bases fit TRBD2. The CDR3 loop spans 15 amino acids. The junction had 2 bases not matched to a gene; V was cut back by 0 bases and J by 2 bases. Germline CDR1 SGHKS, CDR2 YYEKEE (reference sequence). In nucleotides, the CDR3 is TGTGCCAGCAGCTTGGTCCTAGCGGCCTACAATGAGCAGTTCTTC. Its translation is CASSLVLAAYNEQFF.

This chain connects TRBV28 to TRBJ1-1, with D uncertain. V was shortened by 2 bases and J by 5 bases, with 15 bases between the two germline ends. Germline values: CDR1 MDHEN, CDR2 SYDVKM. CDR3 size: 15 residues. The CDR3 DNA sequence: TGTGCCAGCAGTTTACAGGCCCCTCTGGGTACTGAAGCTTTCTTT. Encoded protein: CASSLQAPLGTEAFF.

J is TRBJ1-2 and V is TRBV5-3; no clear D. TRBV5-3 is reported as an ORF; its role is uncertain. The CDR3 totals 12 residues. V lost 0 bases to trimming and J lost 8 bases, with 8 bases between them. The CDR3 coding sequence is TGTGCCAGAAGCTTGGAGACGGGAGGCTACACCTTC. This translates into CARSLETGGYTF.

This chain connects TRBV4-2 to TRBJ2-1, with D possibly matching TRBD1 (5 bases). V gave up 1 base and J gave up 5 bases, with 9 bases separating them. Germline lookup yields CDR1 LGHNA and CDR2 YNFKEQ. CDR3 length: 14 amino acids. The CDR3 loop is CASSQGGSHNEQFF. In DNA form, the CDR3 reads TGTGCCAGCAGCCAAGGGGGCAGCCACAATGAGCAGTTCTTC.

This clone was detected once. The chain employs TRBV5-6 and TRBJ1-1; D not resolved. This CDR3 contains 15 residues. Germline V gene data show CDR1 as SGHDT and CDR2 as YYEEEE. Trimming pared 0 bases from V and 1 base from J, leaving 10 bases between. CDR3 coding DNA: TGTGCCAGCAGCTTGGCTGGTGGTAGGAACACTGAAGCTTTCTTT. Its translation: CASSLAGGRNTEAFF.

For the CDR3, the DNA is TGTGCCAGCAGTCCCGGAGCCTCAAACACTGAAGCTTTCTTT. Its protein product is CASSPGASNTEAFF. The chain recombines TRBV25-1 with TRBJ1-1; D unclear. V lost 5 bases and J lost 2, with 12 bases in between. This CDR3 region has 14 residues. Per the germline V gene, CDR1 is MGHDK and CDR2 is SYGVNS.

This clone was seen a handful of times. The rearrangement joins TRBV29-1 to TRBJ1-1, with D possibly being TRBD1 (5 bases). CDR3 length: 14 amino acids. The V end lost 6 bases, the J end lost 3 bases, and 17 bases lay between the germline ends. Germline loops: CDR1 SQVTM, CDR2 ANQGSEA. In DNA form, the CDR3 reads TGCAGCGTGAATGCTAGGGGAGGGGACACTGAAGCTTTCTTT. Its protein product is CSVNARGGDTEAFF.

CDR3 bases: TGTGCCAGCAGCTTACCGGGTAATGAGCAGTTCTTC. This translates into CASSLPGNEQFF. The rearrangement joins TRBV7-9 to TRBJ2-1; no clear D gene. CDR3 size: 12 residues. The germline V gene encodes CDR1 SEHNR and CDR2 FQNEAQ (reference sequence). Deletions cut 2 bases from V and 7 bases from J, with 6 bases between.

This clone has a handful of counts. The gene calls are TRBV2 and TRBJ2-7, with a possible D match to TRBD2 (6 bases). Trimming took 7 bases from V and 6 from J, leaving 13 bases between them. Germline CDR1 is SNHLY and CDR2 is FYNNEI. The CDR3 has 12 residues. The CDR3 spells CASIRDGSEQYF. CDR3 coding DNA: TGTGCCAGCATAAGGGACGGGAGCGAGCAGTACTTC.

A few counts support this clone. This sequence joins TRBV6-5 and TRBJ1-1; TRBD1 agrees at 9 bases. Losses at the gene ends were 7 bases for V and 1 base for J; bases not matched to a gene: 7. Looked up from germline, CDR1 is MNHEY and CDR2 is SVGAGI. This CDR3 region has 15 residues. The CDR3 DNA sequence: TGTGCCAGCACAATGGGACAGGGTCCGAACACTGAAGCTTTCTTT. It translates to CASTMGQGPNTEAFF.

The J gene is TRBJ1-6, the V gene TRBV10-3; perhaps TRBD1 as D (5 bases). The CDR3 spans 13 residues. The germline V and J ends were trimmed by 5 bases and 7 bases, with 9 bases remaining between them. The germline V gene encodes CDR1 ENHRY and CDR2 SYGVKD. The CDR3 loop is CAISQGWNSPLHF. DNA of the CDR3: TGTGCCATCAGTCAGGGATGGAATTCACCCCTCCACTTT.

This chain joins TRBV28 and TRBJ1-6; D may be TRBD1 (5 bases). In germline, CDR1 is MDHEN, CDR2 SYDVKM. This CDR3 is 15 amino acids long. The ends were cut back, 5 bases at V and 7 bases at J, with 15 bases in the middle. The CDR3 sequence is CASSTFRVGNSPLHF. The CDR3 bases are TGTGCCAGCAGTACATTCAGGGTGGGGAATTCACCCCTCCACTTT.

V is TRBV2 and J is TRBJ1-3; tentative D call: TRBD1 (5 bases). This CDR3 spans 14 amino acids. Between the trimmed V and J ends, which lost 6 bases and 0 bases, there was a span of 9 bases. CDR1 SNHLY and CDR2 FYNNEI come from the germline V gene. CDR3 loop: CASRSDTSGNTIYF. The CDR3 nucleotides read TGTGCCAGCAGGTCGGACACCTCTGGAAACACCATATATTTT.

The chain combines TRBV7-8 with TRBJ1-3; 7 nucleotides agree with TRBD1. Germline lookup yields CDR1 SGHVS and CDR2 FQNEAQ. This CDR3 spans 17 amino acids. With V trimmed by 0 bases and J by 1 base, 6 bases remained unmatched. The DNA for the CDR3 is TGTGCCAGCAGCTTAGCCCCACAACAGGGGTCTGGAAACACCATATATTTT. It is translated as CASSLAPQQGSGNTIYF.

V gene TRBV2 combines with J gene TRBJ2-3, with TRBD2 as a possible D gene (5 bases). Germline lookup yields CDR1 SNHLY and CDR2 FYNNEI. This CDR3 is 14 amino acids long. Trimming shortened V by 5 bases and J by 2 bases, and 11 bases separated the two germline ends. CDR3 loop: CASSLLVTTDTQYF. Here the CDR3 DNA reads TGTGCCAGCAGTTTACTAGTTACCACAGATACGCAGTATTTT.

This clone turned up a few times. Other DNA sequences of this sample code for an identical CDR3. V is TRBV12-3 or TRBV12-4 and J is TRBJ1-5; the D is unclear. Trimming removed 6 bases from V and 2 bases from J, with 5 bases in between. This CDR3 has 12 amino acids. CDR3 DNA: TGTGCCAGCAGCCGTGGCAATCAGCCCCAGCATTTT. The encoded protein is CASSRGNQPQHF.

CDR3: CASRGVWAYNEQFF. The CDR3 DNA is TGTGCCAGCAGGGGTGTTTGGGCGTACAATGAGCAGTTCTTC. V gene TRBV27 combines with J gene TRBJ2-1; D is unclear. This CDR3 is 14 amino acids long. Germline V gives CDR1 MNHEY, CDR2 SMNVEV (reference sequence). Trimming stripped 6 bases from V and 4 bases from J, with 13 bases between.

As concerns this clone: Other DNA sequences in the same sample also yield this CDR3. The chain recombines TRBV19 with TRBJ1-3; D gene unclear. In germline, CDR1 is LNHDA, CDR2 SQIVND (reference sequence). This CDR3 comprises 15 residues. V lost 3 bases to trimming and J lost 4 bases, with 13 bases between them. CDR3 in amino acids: CASSIGGRSGNTIYF. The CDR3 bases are TGTGCCAGTAGTATCGGCGGGAGAAGCGGAAACACCATATATTTT.

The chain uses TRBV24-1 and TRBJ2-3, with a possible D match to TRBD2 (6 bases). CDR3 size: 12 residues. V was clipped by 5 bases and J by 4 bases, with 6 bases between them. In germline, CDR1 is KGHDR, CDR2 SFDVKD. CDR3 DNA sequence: TGTGCCACCAGTGCGGGGGCAGATACGCAGTATTTT. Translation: CATSAGADTQYF.

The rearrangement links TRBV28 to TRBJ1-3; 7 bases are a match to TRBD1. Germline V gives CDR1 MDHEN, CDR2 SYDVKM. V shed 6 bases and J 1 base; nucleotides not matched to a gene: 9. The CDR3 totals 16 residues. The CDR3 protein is CASRSQGLQSGNTIYF. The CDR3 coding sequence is TGTGCCAGCAGGTCACAGGGGCTCCAGTCTGGAAACACCATATATTTT.